These 27 T cell receptor beta chains came from one sample sequenced in a study of human T cells and chemical hapten exposure. Specified time point: pre-sensitization, week 0. The treatment denotes: therapeutic diphenylcyclopropenone sensitization with weekly scalp DPC. Via MiXCR, TCRdb re-called the RACE reads, giving one row per CDR3 protein. The sample holds approximately 260,000 distinct CDR3 sequences, roughly 7.4% seen once. Sequenced material: whole blood, taken in connection with sensitization to the hapten diphenylcyclopropenone (DPC). The receptors stem from a man aged 18 to 35 with alopecia areata. Some clones in this sample may be carry-over from other donors' samples.

This clonotype was detected many times. The V gene is TRBV3-2, the J gene TRBJ2-7; the table's D call of TRBD1 was not tested on the DNA. TRBV3-2 has pseudogene status. This CDR3 spans 13 amino acids. CDR3 protein: CASSQRGHPEQYV. The CDR3 nucleotides are TGTGCCAGCAGCCAGAGGGGACACCCGGAGCAGTACGTC.

This clonotype was detected a few times. The chain is built from TRBV7-3 and TRBJ2-2; D possibly corresponds to TRBD2 (6 bases). The V gene's germline CDR1 is SGHTA and CDR2 FQGTGA. The CDR3 contains 14 residues. Between the trimmed V and J ends, which lost 2 bases and 6 bases, there was a span of 10 bases. The CDR3 DNA is TGTGCCAGCAGCTTAGATAGCGGTCCCGGGGAGCTGTTTTTT. It translates to CASSLDSGPGELFF.

This rearrangement joins TRBV4-3 to TRBJ2-1; TRBD2 agrees at 7 bases. Germline CDR1 reads LGHNA; CDR2 reads YSLEER. There are 17 residues in the CDR3. Trimming took 0 bases from V and 6 from J; bases not matched to a gene: 11. This chain's CDR3 is CASSQDPASGIANEQFF. The CDR3 DNA is TGCGCCAGCAGCCAAGATCCCGCTAGCGGTATAGCCAATGAGCAGTTCTTC.

The chain uses TRBV12-3 or TRBV12-4 and TRBJ2-1; 9 nucleotides match TRBD1. The J segment lost 6 bases and the V segment lost 6 bases, leaving 3 bases of the junction unmatched. This CDR3 spans 13 amino acids. This CDR3 reads CASRGQGTNEQFF. CDR3 DNA sequence: TGTGCCAGCAGGGGACAGGGAACCAATGAGCAGTTCTTC.

The CDR3 coding sequence is TGCGCCAGCAGCCAAGAGGTCAACCTTCGGGGTCCCAAAAACATTCAGTACTTC. It specifies CASSQEVNLRGPKNIQYF. V gene TRBV4-3 combines with J gene TRBJ2-4; the D gene is possibly TRBD2 (5 bases). This CDR3 contains 18 residues. With 0 bases removed from V and 2 bases from J, the gap between germline ends came to 17 bases. The germline V gene encodes CDR1 LGHNA and CDR2 YSLEER.

This clonotype was seen ten or more times. This chain joins TRBV7-2 and TRBJ1-6, with 7 bases lining up with TRBD1. V was pared by 5 bases and J by 6 bases, with 7 bases of the junction left unmatched. The germline V gene encodes CDR1 SGHTA and CDR2 FQGNSA. CDR3 length: 15 amino acids. This CDR3 is CASSPRDRSNSPLHF. CDR3 in DNA: TGTGCCAGCAGCCCCCGGGACAGAAGTAATTCACCCCTCCACTTT.

The CDR3 DNA sequence: TGCAGTGCTGAGGGATTTGCACAATCTGGGGCCAACGTCCTGACTTTC. It encodes CSAEGFAQSGANVLTF. This chain joins TRBV20-1 and TRBJ2-6; possible D gene TRBD2, 5 bases. The CDR3 covers 16 residues. CDR1 DFQATT and CDR2 SNEGSKA come from the germline V gene (reference sequence). V lost 5 bases and J 1 base, leaving 15 bases between the germline ends.

The chain combines TRBV7-2 with TRBJ2-3; tentative D call: TRBD2 (7 bases). The CDR3 is made up of 15 amino acids. V dropped 2 bases and J dropped 5 bases, with 14 bases sitting between them. Germline V gene lookup returns CDR1 SGHTA and CDR2 FQGNSA. The DNA of the CDR3 is TGTGCCAGCAGCTTATATTGGGGGGGGCGAGATACGCAGTATTTT. Translation gives CASSLYWGGRDTQYF.

Only a few counts were recorded for this clonotype. The chain has TRBV6-5 and TRBJ1-3, with D hard to call. Between the trimmed V and J ends, which lost 7 bases and 0 bases, there was a span of 19 bases. CDR1 is MNHEY, CDR2 SVGAGI, per germline. CDR3 length: 17 amino acids. CDR3 DNA sequence: TGTGCCAGCAAGGAGCCCAGGAGGGCCTACTCTGGAAACACCATATATTTT. Its translation: CASKEPRRAYSGNTIYF.

This clonotype occurred a few times. This sequence joins TRBV6-2 or TRBV6-3 and TRBJ2-7; possibly TRBD1 or TRBD2 for D (5 bases each). The V end was cut by 4 bases, the J end by 2 bases, with 12 bases between. CDR1 is MNHEY, CDR2 SVGEGT, per germline. This CDR3 has 14 amino acids. The CDR3 nucleotides are TGTGCCAGCAGTTCCCCGGTGGGACCCTACGAGCAGTACGTC. Its protein is CASSSPVGPYEQYV.

This clonotype came up once. A read error may account for a junction end that differs from germline. V usage is TRBV15 and J usage is TRBJ2-4; perhaps D is TRBD1 or TRBD2 (5 bases each). The CDR3 loop spans 15 amino acids. Germline V gene lookup returns CDR1 LNHNV and CDR2 YYDKDF (reference sequence). CDR3 bases: TGTGCCACCAGCAGAGATATTAGGGGAGACTACATTCGGTACTTC. Its protein product is CATSRDIRGDYIRYF.

This clonotype was counted between two and nine times. V and J are TRBV29-1 and TRBJ1-2, with a possible D match to TRBD1 (6 bases). Germline CDR1 is SQVTM and CDR2 is ANQGSEA. The CDR3 runs 14 residues. With 1 base removed from V and 3 bases from J, the gap between germline ends came to 12 bases. The DNA of the CDR3 is TGCAGCGTTGAAGGGCGGACAGTCGACTATGGCTACACCTTC. Translated: CSVEGRTVDYGYTF.

This clonotype was seen repeatedly, ten times or more. The chain uses TRBV20-1 and TRBJ1-1; no firm D call. The length of the CDR3 is 16 residues. Germline CDR1 and CDR2: DFQATT and SNEGSKA (reference sequence). Trimming took off 3 bases at V and 4 bases at J, with 21 bases between the two ends. The CDR3 region has the DNA TGCAGTGCTAGTCCAGATCACGACCAGAAGTTCACTGAAGCTTTCTTT. This sequence encodes CSASPDHDQKFTEAFF.

The V and J genes are TRBV12-3 or TRBV12-4 and TRBJ2-4; D is tentatively TRBD1 or TRBD2 (5 bases each). Trimming left V 3 bases short and J 12 bases short, with 27 bases between. The CDR3 contains 17 residues. The CDR3 loop is CASSLFTLRDGGHSQYF. CDR3 nucleotide sequence: TGTGCCAGCAGTTTGTTTACGCTTCGGGACGGAGGTCATTCTCAGTACTTC.

Only a few counts were recorded for this clonotype. The chain has TRBV20-1 and TRBJ1-6, with a possible D match to TRBD1 (5 bases). The ends were cut back, 2 bases at V and 7 bases at J, with 15 bases in the middle. Germline values: CDR1 DFQATT, CDR2 SNEGSKA (reference sequence). This CDR3 spans 15 amino acids. CDR3 in amino acids: CSARRTGVGNSPLHF. The CDR3 DNA is TGCAGTGCTAGAAGGACGGGGGTAGGAAATTCACCCCTCCACTTT.

The chain links TRBV12-5 to TRBJ2-3, with a weak D call TRBD1 (6 bases). V was cut by 1 base and J by 0 bases, with 8 bases left in between. Germline CDR1 and CDR2: LGHNT and FRNRAP. The CDR3 is made up of 15 amino acids. Written as DNA, the CDR3 is TGTGCTAGTGGTTTGGGACAGGCTAGCACAGATACGCAGTATTTT. Protein sequence: CASGLGQASTDTQYF.

Ten or more counts support this clonotype. This chain uses TRBV27 with TRBJ1-1; D ambiguous. The germline V and J ends were trimmed by 5 bases and 2 bases, with 15 bases remaining between them. Germline CDR1 reads MNHEY; CDR2 reads SMNVEV (reference sequence). This CDR3 contains 15 residues. The CDR3 here is CASSPWTGSNTEAFF. The CDR3 nucleotides are TGTGCCAGCAGTCCTTGGACGGGGAGCAACACTGAAGCTTTCTTT.

This clonotype occurred many times. V gene TRBV3-1 combines with J gene TRBJ1-1, with a weak D call TRBD1 (5 bases). The CDR3 has 16 amino acids. From germline, CDR1 is LGHDT and CDR2 YNNKEL (reference sequence). V was pared by 1 base and J by 1 base, with 13 bases between. CDR3 nucleotides: TGTGCCAGCAGCCAAGCTGTAGGGGTCGGGAACACTGAAGCTTTCTTT. Amino acids: CASSQAVGVGNTEAFF.

This clonotype was picked up many times. The chain links TRBV9 to TRBJ1-3; 9 nucleotides align to TRBD1. This CDR3 is 15 amino acids long. Germline CDR1 reads SGDLS; CDR2 reads YYNGEE. After removal of 3 bases from V and 2 bases from J, the junction contained 3 bases not matched to a gene. CDR3 amino acids: CASSEQGAPGNTIYF. CDR3 nucleotide sequence: TGTGCCAGCAGCGAACAGGGGGCCCCTGGAAACACCATATATTTT.

This clonotype occurred a few times. This chain links TRBV29-1 with TRBJ2-3; D is tentatively TRBD1 or TRBD2 (5 bases each). The CDR3 contains 11 residues. The ends were cut back, 5 bases at V and 6 bases at J, with 9 bases in the middle. Looked up from germline, CDR1 is SQVTM and CDR2 is ANQGSEA. The DNA of the CDR3 is TGCAGCGTTCGAGGGGAGGATACGCAGTATTTT. It yields the protein CSVRGEDTQYF.

The chain has TRBV7-2 and TRBJ2-2, with D tentatively TRBD1 (5 bases). There are 17 residues in the CDR3. Germline values: CDR1 SGHTA, CDR2 FQGNSA. The germline V and J ends were trimmed by 4 bases and 0 bases, with 15 bases remaining between them. The CDR3, as DNA: TGTGCCAGCAGCTCCTTTATGACAGCTTCGAACACCGGGGAGCTGTTTTTT. Residues: CASSSFMTASNTGELFF.

V is TRBV18 and J is TRBJ1-2; D is unresolved. The germline V gene encodes CDR1 KGHSH and CDR2 LQKENI. V lost 1 base and J lost 6, with 6 bases in between. This CDR3 is 12 amino acids long. As DNA, the CDR3 is TGTGCCAGCTCACCACTAACGGATGGCTACACCTTC. Residues: CASSPLTDGYTF.

This clonotype has only a few counts. The chain combines TRBV7-2 with TRBJ2-7, with D uncertain. Germline V lookup: CDR1 SGHTA, CDR2 FQGNSA. This CDR3 has 15 residues. The V gene lost 6 bases and the J gene lost 3 bases, with 18 bases spanning the gap. CDR3 amino acids: CASRPPMPVDYEQYV. The DNA for the CDR3 is TGTGCCAGCAGACCGCCGATGCCGGTCGACTACGAGCAGTACGTC.

This clonotype was recorded many times. The rearrangement links TRBV3-1 to TRBJ1-4; TRBD1 agrees at 9 bases. The germline CDR1 and CDR2 sequences are LGHDT and YNNKEL (reference sequence). V lost 2 bases to trimming and J lost 7 bases; unmatched junction nucleotides: 8. This CDR3 region has 16 residues. The CDR3 DNA is TGTGCCAGCAGCCAAACAGGGGGCGCGATGGGTGAAAAACTGTTTTTT. This codes for CASSQTGGAMGEKLFF. Full variable domain (rest looked up from reference TRBV3-1 and TRBJ1-4): DTAVSQTPKYLVTQMGNDKSIKCEQNLGHDTMYWYKQDSKKFLKIMFSYNNKELIINETVPNRFSPKSPDKAHLNLHINSLELGDSAVYFCASSQTGGAMGEKLFFGSGTQLSVL.

In this sample, this clonotype turned up a few times. The gene calls are TRBV28 and TRBJ2-3; D uncertain. Germline assignment: CDR1 MDHEN and CDR2 SYDVKM. The CDR3 contains 14 residues. V shed 2 bases and J shed 7 bases, with 13 bases lying between them. CDR3 residues: CASSLPHPVNTQYF. For the CDR3, the DNA is TGTGCCAGCAGTTTACCCCACCCTGTAAATACGCAGTATTTT.

The table lists this clonotype with many counts. This chain joins TRBV7-9 and TRBJ1-2; D unclear. V gave up 3 bases and J gave up 4 bases, with 9 bases separating them. This CDR3 region has 13 residues. Per the germline V gene, CDR1 is SEHNR and CDR2 is FQNEAQ (reference sequence). CDR3 loop: CASSFRAAYGYTF. In DNA form, the CDR3 reads TGTGCCAGCAGCTTCCGGGCAGCCTATGGCTACACCTTC.

This clonotype was counted only a few times. The chain links TRBV3-1 to TRBJ2-3; D unresolved. The CDR3 extends over 13 amino acids. The germline gives CDR1 LGHDT, CDR2 YNNKEL (reference sequence). The V gene lost 8 bases and the J gene lost 0 bases, with 9 bases spanning the gap. Here the CDR3 reads CASEPTSTDTQYF. The CDR3 DNA is TGTGCCAGCGAACCCACTAGCACAGATACGCAGTATTTT.